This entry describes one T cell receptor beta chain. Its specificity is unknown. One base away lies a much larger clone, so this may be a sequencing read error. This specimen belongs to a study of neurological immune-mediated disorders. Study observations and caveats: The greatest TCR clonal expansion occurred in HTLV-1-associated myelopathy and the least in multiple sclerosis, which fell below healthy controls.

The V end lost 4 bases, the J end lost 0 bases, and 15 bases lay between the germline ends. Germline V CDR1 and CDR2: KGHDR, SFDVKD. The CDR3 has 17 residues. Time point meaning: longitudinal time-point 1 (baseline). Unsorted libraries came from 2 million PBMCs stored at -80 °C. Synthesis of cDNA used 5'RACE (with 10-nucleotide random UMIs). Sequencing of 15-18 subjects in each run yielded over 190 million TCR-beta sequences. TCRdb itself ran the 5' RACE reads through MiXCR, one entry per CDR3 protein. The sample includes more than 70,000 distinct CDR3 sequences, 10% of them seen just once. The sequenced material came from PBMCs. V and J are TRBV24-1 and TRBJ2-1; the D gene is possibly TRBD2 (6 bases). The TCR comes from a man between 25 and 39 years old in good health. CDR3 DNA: TGTGCCACCAGTGAACCCACTATCGGGAGCTCCTACAATGAGCAGTTCTTC. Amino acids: CATSEPTIGSSYNEQFF.